The 8 T cell receptor beta chains listed next were all sequenced from one sample in a study of T cells in Graves' hyperthyroidism and ophthalmopathy. Researchers took RNA transcripts and amplified the TCR beta CDR3 regions from them. The HTBI primer set served for first-round RT-PCR of the TCR CDR3. TCRdb itself ran the multiplex PCR reads through MiXCR, one entry per CDR3 protein. The sample carries under 500,000 distinct CDR3 sequences, about 14% recorded once. Specimen: blood. Receptors were obtained from a man aged 50 to 60 with Graves' ophthalmopathy.

This clonotype was observed many times. This chain links TRBV28 with TRBJ2-7; D is undetermined. The V gene lost 3 bases and the J gene lost 1 base, with 16 bases spanning the gap. Germline CDR1 and CDR2: MDHEN and SYDVKM. The CDR3 has 16 residues. The CDR3 sequence is CASSFSSRSSSYEQYF. CDR3 nucleotides: TGTGCCAGCAGTTTCTCCTCCAGATCCTCTTCCTACGAGCAGTACTTC.

At least ten counts were recorded for this clonotype. In nucleotides, the CDR3 is TGTGCCAGCAGCTTAGAACTCGGGGACTACTCCTACAATGAGCAGTTCTTC. Protein sequence: CASSLELGDYSYNEQFF. This sequence joins TRBV11-2 and TRBJ2-1, with 7 bases lining up with TRBD2. The CDR3 consists of 17 residues. CDR1 is SGHAT and CDR2 is FQNNGV in the germline V gene. Trimming removed 0 bases from V and 0 bases from J; junction bases left unmatched: 5.

The table lists this clonotype with many counts. V is TRBV7-9 and J is TRBJ2-5; 9 bases are shared with TRBD1. V was clipped by 5 bases and J by 1 base; unmatched bases: 11. Germline loops: CDR1 SEHNR, CDR2 FQNEAQ (reference sequence). This CDR3 is built from 17 residues. The CDR3 loop reads CASSPGWGQGLQETQYF. CDR3 DNA sequence: TGTGCCAGCAGCCCCGGATGGGGACAGGGCCTCCAAGAGACCCAGTACTTC.

In this sample, this clonotype turned up many times. The rearrangement uses TRBV27 and TRBJ2-1, with D hard to call. The V and J ends lost 2 bases and 4 bases respectively, with 12 bases between them. The germline CDR1 and CDR2 sequences are MNHEY and SMNVEV (reference sequence). The CDR3 covers 15 residues. The CDR3 sequence: CASSLANPDYNEQFF. CDR3 bases: TGTGCCAGCAGTTTAGCCAACCCTGATTACAATGAGCAGTTCTTC.

In this sample, this clonotype turned up many times. The V call is TRBV20-1, the J call TRBJ2-7, with a weak D call TRBD1 (5 bases). V was cut by 5 bases and J by 2 bases, with 10 bases left in between. The CDR3 has 12 amino acids. Germline loops: CDR1 DFQATT, CDR2 SNEGSKA (reference sequence). CDR3: CSAPRRAYEQYF. DNA of the CDR3: TGCAGTGCTCCCCGCAGGGCCTACGAGCAGTACTTC.

The rearrangement uses TRBV25-1 and TRBJ2-4; 10 bases are a match to TRBD2. Per germline, CDR1 MGHDK and CDR2 SYGVNS. The length of the CDR3 is 17 residues. V shed 4 bases and J 0 bases; nucleotides not matched to a gene: 6. CDR3 amino acids: CASSGTSGTLAKNIQYF. In DNA, the CDR3 is TGTGCCAGCAGTGGAACTAGCGGGACGCTAGCCAAAAACATTCAGTACTTC.

This clonotype was counted many times. The chain links TRBV18 to TRBJ2-5, with D possibly matching TRBD2 (5 bases). The CDR3 totals 13 residues. Deletions cut 3 bases from V and 1 base from J, with 6 bases between. Germline lookup yields CDR1 KGHSH and CDR2 LQKENI. The CDR3 reads CASSPGIQETQYF. As DNA, the CDR3 is TGTGCCAGCTCACCCGGGATCCAAGAGACCCAGTACTTC.

This clonotype occurred many times. This chain uses TRBV18 with TRBJ1-1; TRBD1 matches at 7 bases. V gave up 4 bases and J gave up 3 bases; unmatched junction bases: 5. The CDR3 covers 14 residues. Germline V gene sequence: CDR1 KGHSH, CDR2 LQKENI. The CDR3 protein is CASSQEQGYTEAFF. Here the CDR3 DNA reads TGTGCCAGCTCACAAGAACAGGGGTACACTGAAGCTTTCTTT. Full variable domain (remainder filled in from reference TRBV18 and TRBJ1-1): NAGVMQNPRHLVRRRGQEARLRCSPMKGHSHVYWYRQLPEEGLKFMVYLQKENIIDESGMPKERFSAEFPKEGPSILRIQQVVRGDSAAYFCASSQEQGYTEAFFGQGTRLTVV.